This is a list of T cell receptor beta chains from one sample in a study of T cell repertoires in ileal Crohn's disease. This table comes from immunoSEQ multiplex PCR, and its TCRdb copy is limited to in-frame clones, with some not included. This sample yields 6,800 or so clones, of which around four fifths are seen a single time; less than 3% belongs to the top ten. Sequenced: ileal tissue. The receptors shown here come from an adult with Crohn's disease. Both conserved end residues are part of each CDR3. Fields, in order: V gene, clone size, J gene, D gene, CDR3 protein, CDR3 DNA. The D gene is left open where the match is weak. For some rows the clone size is stated as once, few or many, or as a class when expanded; others skip it.

>TRBV9|few|TRBJ2-1|TRBD2
CASSVAGGTSYEQFF
TGTGCCAGCAGCGTAGCTGGCGGGACTAGCTATGAGCAGTTCTTC
>TRBV5-1|NA|TRBJ1-1|TRBD1
CASSSGAGGKNTEAFF
TGCGCCAGCAGCTCTGGGGCAGGGGGAAAGAACACTGAAGCTTTCTTT
>TRBV5-1|NA|TRBJ2-5|TRBD2
CASSFGGAYQETQYF
TGCGCCAGCAGCTTCGGGGGGGCCTATCAAGAGACCCAGTACTTC
>TRBV27|NA|TRBJ2-7|NA
CASSPQPGRSEQYF
TGTGCCAGCAGTCCTCAACCAGGGAGGTCCGAGCAGTACTTC
>TRBV18|NA|TRBJ2-6|TRBD1
CASSPLPGTAFSGANVLTF
TGTGCCAGCTCACCATTGCCCGGGACAGCTTTTTCTGGGGCCAACGTCCTGACTTTC
>TRBV10-3|few|TRBJ2-4|TRBD2
CAIGGDGAKNIQYF
TGTGCCATCGGGGGGGATGGGGCCAAAAACATTCAGTACTTC
>TRBV11-2|NA|TRBJ2-5|NA
CASSPTVQETQYF
TGTGCCAGCAGCCCGACAGTTCAAGAGACCCAGTACTTC
>TRBV7-2|few|TRBJ1-1|NA
CASSLQTGNTEAFF
TGTGCCAGCAGCCTCCAGACAGGGAACACTGAAGCTTTCTTT
>TRBV2|NA|TRBJ1-2|NA
CASSEAQGKGIYGYTF
TGTGCCAGCAGTGAAGCGCAAGGGAAGGGGATATATGGCTACACCTTC
>TRBV9|NA|TRBJ2-7|NA
CASGLQDHEQYF
TGTGCCAGCGGCCTACAGGACCACGAGCAGTACTTC
>TRBV5-1|NA|TRBJ1-2|NA
CASSPGIVGYTF
TGCGCCAGCAGCCCAGGGATCGTGGGCTACACCTTC
>TRBV19|NA|TRBJ2-1|NA
CASSIVGTSAVREQFF
TGTGCCAGTAGTATAGTAGGGACTTCCGCTGTTCGTGAGCAGTTCTTC
>TRBV6-6|NA|TRBJ2-5|TRBD1
CASRSPPGQGAETQYF
TGTGCCAGCAGGAGCCCCCCGGGACAGGGGGCCGAGACCCAGTACTTC
>TRBV9|NA|TRBJ1-5|TRBD1
CASSVEGALGQPQHF
TGTGCCAGCAGCGTAGAGGGGGCTCTGGGTCAGCCCCAGCATTTT
>TRBV5-1|NA|TRBJ2-6|TRBD2
CASSPGLLRTLVGANVLTF
TGCGCCAGCAGCCCGGGACTATTAAGAACTCTTGTTGGGGCCAACGTCCTGACTTTC
>TRBV6-5|few|TRBJ2-3|NA
CASSYSRLGGDTQYF
TGTGCCAGCAGTTACTCGAGGCTAGGGGGAGATACGCAGTATTTT
>TRBV13|large|TRBJ2-5|NA
CASSSKEASETQYF
TGTGCCAGCAGCTCGAAGGAGGCCTCGGAGACCCAGTACTTC
>TRBV5-5|NA|TRBJ1-2|NA
CASSSENYGYTF
TGTGCCAGCAGCTCCGAGAACTATGGCTACACCTTC
>TRBV4-2|NA|TRBJ1-4|NA
CASSQAGDEKLFF
TGTGCCAGCAGCCAGGCGGGAGATGAAAAACTGTTTTTT
>TRBV13|large|TRBJ1-1|NA
CASSPQGLNTEAFF
TGTGCCAGCAGCCCTCAGGGGCTTAACACTGAAGCTTTCTTT
>TRBV5-1|NA|TRBJ2-3|TRBD2
CASSPEPGLAGVDTQYF
TGCGCCAGCAGCCCCGAACCCGGACTAGCGGGGGTAGATACGCAGTATTTT
>TRBV6-5|NA|TRBJ1-2|NA
CASSNTGGYTF
TGTGCCAGCAGCAACACAGGTGGCTACACCTTC
>TRBV27|NA|TRBJ2-7|NA
CASMGDSPYEQYF
TGTGCCAGCATGGGGGACTCCCCCTACGAGCAGTACTTC
>TRBV5-1|NA|TRBJ2-1|TRBD1
CASSLGTGAPYNEQFF
TGCGCCAGCAGCTTGGGGACAGGGGCCCCCTACAATGAGCAGTTCTTC
>TRBV7-2|NA|TRBJ2-3|NA
CASSVVAATDTQYF
TGTGCCAGCAGCGTAGTAGCCGCCACAGATACGCAGTATTTT
>TRBV11-3|few|TRBJ1-4|TRBD1
CASSPTGGGYEKLFF
TGTGCCAGCAGCCCCACAGGGGGCGGTTATGAAAAACTGTTTTTT
>TRBV2|NA|TRBJ2-1|TRBD1
CASRPRAGGYNEQFF
TGTGCCAGCAGGCCCCGAGCAGGGGGCTACAATGAGCAGTTCTTC
>TRBV20-1|NA|TRBJ1-2|NA
CSTPQGYTF
TGCAGTACTCCCCAAGGCTACACCTTC
>TRBV2|NA|TRBJ2-2|NA
CASRSGAGNTGELFF
TGTGCCAGCAGATCCGGAGCGGGGAACACCGGGGAGCTGTTTTTT
>TRBV18|NA|TRBJ2-1|TRBD1
CASSGTAGDEQFF
TGTGCCAGCTCAGGGACAGCAGGCGATGAGCAGTTCTTC
>TRBV5-4|NA|TRBJ2-5|NA
CASSSVGQETQYF
TGTGCCAGCAGCTCTGTCGGCCAAGAGACCCAGTACTTC
>TRBV9|once|TRBJ2-5|TRBD1
CASSVGPGTAYRGTQETQYF
TGTGCCAGCAGCGTAGGACCCGGGACAGCCTACCGCGGCACACAAGAGACCCAGTACTTC
>TRBV28|NA|TRBJ2-7|TRBD1
CASSSSGQSSSYEQYF
TGTGCCAGCAGTTCCTCGGGACAGAGTTCCTCTTACGAGCAGTACTTC
>TRBV7-6|NA|TRBJ2-1|TRBD2
CASSTSREGEQFF
TGTGCCAGCAGCACGTCCCGGGAGGGTGAGCAGTTCTTC
>TRBV4-1|NA|TRBJ1-2|TRBD1
CASSQNRGEGGYTF
TGCGCCAGCAGCCAGAACAGGGGAGAAGGCGGCTACACCTTC
>TRBV5-1|NA|TRBJ1-1|NA
CASSLYRVGNTEAFF
TGCGCCAGCAGCTTGTACAGGGTGGGGAACACTGAAGCTTTCTTT
>TRBV30|NA|TRBJ2-7|TRBD2
CAWSEPSLAGKGYEQYF
TGTGCCTGGAGTGAACCTTCCTTAGCGGGAAAGGGCTACGAGCAGTACTTC
>TRBV7-9|few|TRBJ1-4|TRBD1
CASSPRQGAVAEKLFF
TGTGCCAGCAGCCCAAGGCAGGGGGCGGTAGCCGAAAAACTGTTTTTT
>TRBV7-8|NA|TRBJ2-7|TRBD1
CASSYRDRGYEQYF
TGTGCCAGCAGCTACCGGGACAGGGGGTACGAGCAGTACTTC
>TRBV4-3|NA|TRBJ2-7|TRBD2
CASSRGTSGNYEQYF
TGCGCCAGCAGCCGAGGGACTAGCGGGAACTACGAGCAGTACTTC
>TRBV27|few|TRBJ1-1|TRBD1
CASRAGRRGVAFF
TGTGCCAGCAGGGCCGGCCGCAGGGGGGTAGCTTTCTTT
>TRBV2|NA|TRBJ1-2|TRBD1
CASSVRQGTGYTF
TGTGCCAGCAGTGTCCGACAGGGAACTGGCTACACCTTC
>TRBV5-4|NA|TRBJ1-1|TRBD1
CASSPTQGPRQGTEAFF
TGTGCCAGCAGCCCAACACAGGGGCCACGCCAGGGCACTGAAGCTTTCTTT
>TRBV5-1|once|TRBJ2-7|TRBD2
CASSLTSGTSYEQYF
TGCGCCAGCAGCTTGACTAGCGGGACGTCCTACGAGCAGTACTTC